Listed below are T cell receptor beta chains from one sample, sequenced in a study of cytomegalovirus exposure and HLA in healthy donors. Assay: immunoSEQ multiplex PCR; the TCRdb copy retains only in-frame clones and omits some. The table lists roughly 120,000 clones, 75% of them singletons. The specimen sequenced was PBMCs. The receptor set was obtained from a woman between 40 and 55 years old in good health and CMV-seropositive. Each CDR3 is given with its conserved first and last residue. D genes are given only for firm matches. The listing skips clone size in some rows; elsewhere it reads once, few, many or a size class.

TRBV28	NA	TRBJ1-2	NA	CASRSTGLVGYTF	TGTGCCAGCAGGAGCACAGGTCTAGTCGGCTACACCTTC
TRBV5-1	NA	TRBJ1-1	NA	CASSLGVSEAFF	TGCGCCAGCAGCTTGGGCGTATCTGAAGCTTTCTTT
TRBV30	NA	TRBJ1-2	NA	CAWSPSGQGGNGYTF	TGTGCCTGGAGTCCTTCCGGGCAGGGAGGTAATGGCTACACCTTC
TRBV20-1	NA	TRBJ1-1	NA	CSAPGTPEAFF	TGCAGTGCCCCAGGGACACCTGAAGCTTTCTTT
TRBV30	NA	TRBJ1-5	NA	CAWSVPGEPNQPQHF	TGTGCCTGGAGTGTGCCCGGGGAGCCCAATCAGCCCCAGCATTTT
TRBV29-1	NA	TRBJ1-4	NA	CSVELSSTNEKLFF	TGCAGCGTTGAATTGTCCTCAACTAATGAAAAACTGTTTTTT
TRBV30	NA	TRBJ2-3	NA	CAWSGGGGPTDTQYF	TGTGCCTGGAGTGGGGGCGGGGGCCCCACAGATACGCAGTATTTT
TRBV30	TRBD1	TRBJ1-6	NA	CAWSGTGGYSPLHF	TGTGCCTGGTCCGGGACAGGGGGTTATTCACCCCTCCACTTT
TRBV28	NA	TRBJ1-5	NA	CASSMGGQPYQPQHF	TGTGCCAGCAGTATGGGCGGACAGCCCTATCAGCCCCAGCATTTT
TRBV2	TRBD1	TRBJ1-2	NA	CASNDGARGVWRGYTF	TGTGCCAGCAATGACGGAGCCAGGGGGGTTTGGCGTGGCTACACCTTC
TRBV30	TRBD1	TRBJ2-1	NA	CAWGTGQNNEQFF	TGTGCCTGGGGGACAGGGCAGAACAATGAGCAGTTCTTC
TRBV2	NA	TRBJ1-2	NA	CASSSSTGLNMGGPGNSRYGYTF	NA
TRBV4-3	NA	TRBJ2-6	NA	CASSQDGAGSSSAGANVLTF	TGCGCCAGCAGCCAAGATGGGGCAGGCTCATCTTCAGCTGGGGCCAACGTCCTGACTTTC
TRBV9	NA	TRBJ2-3	few	CASSVVAGWDTQYF	TGTGCCAGCAGCGTAGTAGCAGGGTGGGATACGCAGTATTTT
TRBV5-5	NA	TRBJ1-5	NA	CASSLVAGDFQPQHF	TGTGCCAGCAGCTTGGTGGCAGGGGATTTTCAGCCCCAGCATTTT
TRBV29-1	NA	TRBJ2-4	NA	CSVEAVLAKNIQYF	TGCAGCGTTGAGGCCGTTCTAGCCAAAAACATTCAGTACTTC
TRBV7-2	NA	TRBJ1-1	few	CASSLARGDVEAFF	TGTGCCAGCAGCTTAGCACGCGGGGATGTTGAAGCTTTCTTT
TRBV25-1	TRBD1	TRBJ1-6	few	CASSEVTGGYYNSPLHF	TGTGCCAGCAGTGAGGTAACAGGGGGCTACTATAATTCACCCCTCCACTTT
TRBV7-2	TRBD1	TRBJ2-7	NA	CASSSRSGDRTLQYF	TGTGCCAGCAGCTCCCGCTCGGGGGACAGGACTTTACAGTACTTC
TRBV7-9	TRBD1	TRBJ1-1	NA	CASSPGDRATEAFF	TGTGCCAGCAGCCCCGGGGACAGGGCGACTGAAGCTTTCTTT
TRBV19	NA	TRBJ2-2	NA	CASSITLDTNTGELFF	TGTGCCAGTAGTATCACGCTAGATACGAACACCGGGGAGCTGTTTTTT
TRBV7-6	TRBD2	TRBJ2-1	NA	CASSFGGGYNEQFF	TGTGCCAGCAGCTTCGGCGGGGGATACAATGAGCAGTTCTTC
TRBV29-1	TRBD1	TRBJ2-7	NA	CSVEPPGGYEQYF	TGCAGCGTTGAGCCCCCAGGGGGCTACGAGCAGTACTTC
TRBV27	NA	TRBJ1-1	NA	CASRGRAEWSEAFF	TGTGCCAGCAGGGGCAGGGCGGAGTGGTCTGAAGCTTTCTTT
TRBV4-2	NA	TRBJ1-6	NA	CASSQDGRGLNYSPLHF	TGTGCCAGCAGCCAAGATGGGCGGGGGTTAAACTATTCACCCCTCCACTTT
TRBV19	TRBD1	TRBJ1-1	NA	CASSIALTGVITEAFF	TGTGCCAGTAGTATCGCCCTGACAGGGGTCATCACTGAAGCTTTCTTT
TRBV11-3	TRBD1	TRBJ2-7	NA	CASSLGPGQGNEQYF	TGTGCCAGCAGCTTAGGCCCCGGACAGGGGAACGAGCAGTACTTC
TRBV30	NA	TRBJ1-1	NA	CAWSVQAAEAFF	TGTGCCTGGAGTGTACAAGCGGCTGAAGCTTTCTTT
TRBV18	TRBD1	TRBJ2-7	NA	CASSPGQGSSYEQYF	TGTGCCAGCTCACCCGGACAGGGGAGCTCCTACGAGCAGTACTTC
TRBV5-1	TRBD2	TRBJ2-7	NA	CASSKGLAGGEQYF	TGCGCCAGCAGCAAGGGACTAGCGGGAGGTGAGCAGTACTTC
TRBV7-9	TRBD1	TRBJ1-1	few	CASSLRTGETEAFF	TGTGCCAGCAGCCTGAGGACAGGGGAAACTGAAGCTTTCTTT
TRBV4-1	TRBD2	TRBJ2-7	once	CASSQGLAGAYEQYF	TGCGCCAGCAGCCAAGGACTAGCGGGAGCCTACGAGCAGTACTTC
TRBV6-4	TRBD2	TRBJ2-7	NA	CASSVPGLAGVMGEQYF	TGTGCCAGCAGTGTCCCGGGACTAGCGGGAGTGATGGGCGAGCAGTACTTC
TRBV10-3	TRBD1	TRBJ2-7	NA	CAISTGTGSYEQYF	TGTGCCATCAGCACCGGGACAGGATCCTACGAGCAGTACTTC
TRBV11-3	NA	TRBJ2-5	NA	CASSFAETGREVRETQYF	TGTGCCAGCAGCTTCGCAGAGACAGGGCGGGAGGTGCGGGAGACCCAGTACTTC
TRBV6-5	NA	TRBJ2-2	NA	CASWGRAGELFF	TGTGCCAGCTGGGGCAGGGCCGGGGAGCTGTTTTTT
TRBV5-4	NA	TRBJ1-3	few	CASSLGRGSLGNTIYF	TGTGCCAGCAGCTTGGGTAGAGGGTCGCTTGGAAACACCATATATTTT